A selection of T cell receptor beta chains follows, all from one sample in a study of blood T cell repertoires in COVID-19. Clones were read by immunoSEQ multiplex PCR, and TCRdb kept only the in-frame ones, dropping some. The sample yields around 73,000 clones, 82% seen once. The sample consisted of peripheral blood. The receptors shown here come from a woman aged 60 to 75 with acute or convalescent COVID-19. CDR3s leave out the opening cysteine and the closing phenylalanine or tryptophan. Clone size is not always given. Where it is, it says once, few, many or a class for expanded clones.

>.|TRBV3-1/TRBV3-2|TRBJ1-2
ASSQALVSGERGYT
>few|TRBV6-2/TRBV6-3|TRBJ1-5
ASSSRGYGNQPQH
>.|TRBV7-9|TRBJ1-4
ASSRATGTGWEKLF
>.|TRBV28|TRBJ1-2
ASSLSAERPNYGYT
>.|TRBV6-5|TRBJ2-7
ANGGQGAQPGQY
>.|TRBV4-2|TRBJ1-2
ASSPTATYGYT
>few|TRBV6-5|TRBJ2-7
AISDSIYEQY
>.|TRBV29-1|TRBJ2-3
SVGNREPTDTQY
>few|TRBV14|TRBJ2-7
ASSQGPGLAGAGYEQY
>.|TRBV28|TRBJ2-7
ASRGDRNVQY
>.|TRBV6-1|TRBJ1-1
ASSEGATGTEAF
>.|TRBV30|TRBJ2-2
AWRGLANTGELF
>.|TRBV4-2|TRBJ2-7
ASSQGPGLAGVEQY
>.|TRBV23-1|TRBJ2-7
ASRPTASHEQY
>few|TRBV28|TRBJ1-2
ASSSHRGNYGYT
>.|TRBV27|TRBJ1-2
ASRRGQGARDGYHGYT
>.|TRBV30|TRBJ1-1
ALQGNTEAF
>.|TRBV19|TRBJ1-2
ASSTLGEANYGYT
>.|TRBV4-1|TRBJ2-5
ASSRTVTSGGGETQY
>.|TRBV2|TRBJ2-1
ASSETFGTGDLF
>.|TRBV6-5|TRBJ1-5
ASSYASDQPQH
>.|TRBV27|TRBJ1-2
ASSYVTGGHYGYT
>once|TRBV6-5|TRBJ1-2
ASSPRGQVNYGYT
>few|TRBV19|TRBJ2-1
ASSKGEGAYNEQF
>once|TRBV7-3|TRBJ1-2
ASSLQGMEGYT
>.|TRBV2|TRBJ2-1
ASSAEREIKNEQF
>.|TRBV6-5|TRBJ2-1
ASQTSGSSYNEQF
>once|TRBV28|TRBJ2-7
ATLRSREQY
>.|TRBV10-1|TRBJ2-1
ATSGTGVGEQF
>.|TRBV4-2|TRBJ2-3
ASSRAGTSGGELDTQY
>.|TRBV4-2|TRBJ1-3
ASSPLGGDSGNTIY
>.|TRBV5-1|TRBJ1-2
ASSLQENYGYT
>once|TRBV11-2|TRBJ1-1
ASSQGLYTEAF
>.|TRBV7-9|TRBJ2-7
ASSLLVSPRGNEQY
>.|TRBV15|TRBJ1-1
ATSTRQGDTEAF
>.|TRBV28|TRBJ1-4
ASSNRARGKLF
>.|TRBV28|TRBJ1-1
ASSTMVSTEAF
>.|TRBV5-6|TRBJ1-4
ASSLPGTSHEKLF
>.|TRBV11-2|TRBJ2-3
ASRSVRGNTDTQY
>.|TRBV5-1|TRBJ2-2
ASSLLDTGELF
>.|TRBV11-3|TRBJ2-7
ASSSGVTTQQY
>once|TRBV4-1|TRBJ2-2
ASSALGQGRTGELF
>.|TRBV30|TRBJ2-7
AWSVRGTGHYEQY
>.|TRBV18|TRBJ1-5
ASSPASSDRRNQPQH
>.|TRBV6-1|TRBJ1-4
ASRELPSGVTNEKLF